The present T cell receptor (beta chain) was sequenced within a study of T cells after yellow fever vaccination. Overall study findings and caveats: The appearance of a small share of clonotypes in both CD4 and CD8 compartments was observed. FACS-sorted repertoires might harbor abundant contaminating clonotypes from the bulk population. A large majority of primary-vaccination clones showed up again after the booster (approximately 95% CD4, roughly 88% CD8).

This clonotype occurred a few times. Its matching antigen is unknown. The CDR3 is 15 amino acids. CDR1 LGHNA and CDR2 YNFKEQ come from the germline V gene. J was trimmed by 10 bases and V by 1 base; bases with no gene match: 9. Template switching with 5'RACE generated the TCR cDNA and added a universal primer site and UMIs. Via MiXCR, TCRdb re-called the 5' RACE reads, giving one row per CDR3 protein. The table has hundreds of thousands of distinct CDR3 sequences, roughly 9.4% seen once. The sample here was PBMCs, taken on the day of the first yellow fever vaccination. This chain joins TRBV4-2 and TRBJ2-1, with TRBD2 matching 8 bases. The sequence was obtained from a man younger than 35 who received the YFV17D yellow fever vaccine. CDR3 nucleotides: TGTGCCAGCAGCCAAGGCTCTCGCACTAGCGGCGAGCAGTTCTTC. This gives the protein CASSQGSRTSGEQFF.